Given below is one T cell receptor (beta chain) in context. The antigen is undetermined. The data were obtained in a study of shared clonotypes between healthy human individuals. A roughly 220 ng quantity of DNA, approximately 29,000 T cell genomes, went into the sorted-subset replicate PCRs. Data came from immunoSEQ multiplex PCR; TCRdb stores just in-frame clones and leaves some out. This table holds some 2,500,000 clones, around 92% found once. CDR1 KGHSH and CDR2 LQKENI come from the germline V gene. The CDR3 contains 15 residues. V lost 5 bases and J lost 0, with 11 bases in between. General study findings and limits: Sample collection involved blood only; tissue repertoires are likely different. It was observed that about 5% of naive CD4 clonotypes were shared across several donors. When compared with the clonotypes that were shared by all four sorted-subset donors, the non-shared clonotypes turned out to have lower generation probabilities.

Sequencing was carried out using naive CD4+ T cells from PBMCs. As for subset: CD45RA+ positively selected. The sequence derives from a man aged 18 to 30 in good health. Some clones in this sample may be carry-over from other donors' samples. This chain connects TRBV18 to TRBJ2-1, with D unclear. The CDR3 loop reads CASSMRRSSYNEQFF. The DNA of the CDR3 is TGTGCCAGCTCAATGAGACGGAGCTCCTACAATGAGCAGTTCTTC.